These 28 T cell receptor beta chains originate from one sample sequenced in a study of spatial heterogeneity in lung cancer (dated by TCRdb to between 2018 and 2021). The library was generated by 5' RACE. Sequencing was carried out with a NextSeq 500. The public reads were run again by TCRdb, first through fastp at Q25 and then through MiXCR, and only productive beta chains were kept. For every CDR3 protein sequence, its rows merge into one entry that carries the most common genes and DNA. The sample includes fewer than 65,000 distinct CDR3 sequences, with 6.3% observed a single time. Roughly 14% of the sample comes from the top ten. This sample's time point label indicates: sample taken at primary tumor resection. This specimen consisted of PBMCs, obtained at surgery. Receptors originate from a female donor with early-stage non-small cell lung cancer.

This clonotype was seen at least ten times. The CDR3 nucleotides read TGCAGTGCCTGGAGCGGGACCACAGATACGCAGTATTTT. Translation gives CSAWSGTTDTQYF. This chain uses TRBV20-1 with TRBJ2-3; 7 nucleotides match TRBD2. The CDR3 loop spans 13 amino acids. The germline gives CDR1 DFQATT, CDR2 SNEGSKA (reference sequence). J gave up 2 bases and V 6 bases, and 5 bases lay outside the gene matches.

As DNA, the CDR3 is TGTGCCAGCGCTGGTACCCCGTACAATGAGCAGTTCTTC. It yields the protein CASAGTPYNEQFF. The chain joins TRBV11-3 to TRBJ2-1; D is undetermined. This CDR3 has 13 residues. Germline assignment: CDR1 SGHNT and CDR2 YENEEA. V shed 8 bases and J shed 4 bases, with 12 bases lying between them.

A few counts support this clonotype. The chain links TRBV7-8 to TRBJ1-5; D is unresolved. In germline, CDR1 is SGHVS, CDR2 FQNEAQ. The V gene lost 1 base and the J gene lost 5 bases, with 12 bases spanning the gap. The CDR3 runs 15 residues. This chain's CDR3 is CASSLEAQYHQPQHF. The DNA of the CDR3 is TGTGCCAGCAGCTTAGAAGCACAGTATCATCAGCCCCAGCATTTT.

The rearrangement joins TRBV3-1 to TRBJ2-2; D possibly corresponds to TRBD2 (6 bases). Trimming took 4 bases from V and 6 from J, leaving 24 bases between them. In germline, CDR1 is LGHDT, CDR2 YNNKEL (reference sequence). There are 18 residues in the CDR3. The CDR3 region is CASSPRPRVSGGAGELFF. The CDR3 nucleotides are TGTGCCAGCAGCCCTCGTCCCCGGGTCTCAGGAGGGGCCGGGGAGCTGTTTTTT.

Ten or more counts support this clonotype. The chain links TRBV19 to TRBJ2-2, with 8 bases lining up with TRBD1. Germline V gives CDR1 LNHDA, CDR2 SQIVND (reference sequence). V shed 6 bases and J 3 bases; nucleotides not matched to a gene: 9. The CDR3 runs to 16 residues. CDR3 DNA: TGTGCCAGTAGCCCCCGGACAGGGCGCTACACCGGGGAGCTGTTTTTT. It translates to CASSPRTGRYTGELFF.

This clonotype was recorded at least ten times. This chain links TRBV7-3 with TRBJ1-1; a weak D match, TRBD1 (6 bases). The CDR3 totals 15 residues. The germline V and J ends were trimmed by 1 base and 0 bases, with 9 bases remaining between them. Germline CDR1 and CDR2: SGHTA and FQGTGA. In nucleotides, the CDR3 is TGTGCCAGCAGCTTAATGGGGGGGCTGAACACTGAAGCTTTCTTT. Amino acid sequence: CASSLMGGLNTEAFF.

This clonotype was seen a few times. The chain carries TRBV12-3 or TRBV12-4 and TRBJ2-2, with 11 bases identical to TRBD2. J was trimmed by 8 bases and V by 6 bases; bases with no gene match: 5. The CDR3 length is 14 residues. The chain's CDR3 is CASRTSGSSGELFF. CDR3 DNA: TGTGCCAGCAGAACTAGCGGGAGTTCTGGGGAGCTGTTTTTT.

This clonotype was counted ten times or more. The rearrangement joins TRBV4-1 to TRBJ2-3, with TRBD1 identical over 9 bases. The CDR3 has 16 amino acids. Per germline, CDR1 MGHRA and CDR2 YSYEKL. Trimming took 5 bases from V and 0 from J; bases not matched to a gene: 6. CDR3 amino acids: CASSYGTGISTDTQYF. CDR3 bases: TGCGCCAGCAGCTACGGGACAGGGATAAGCACAGATACGCAGTATTTT.

As concerns this clonotype: Being one base from a much bigger clone, this may be a read error. This chain uses TRBV11-2 with TRBJ2-1, with TRBD2 matching over 12 bases. V dropped 1 base and J dropped 8; count of bases not matched to a gene: 6. CDR1 SGHAT and CDR2 FQNNGV come from the germline V gene. This CDR3 spans 16 amino acids. The DNA for the CDR3 is TGTGCCAGCAGCTTAGCTCTAGCGGGAGGGAACGATGAGCAGTTCTTC. Amino acid sequence: CASSLALAGGNDEQFF.

This clonotype was observed many times. The V and J genes are TRBV12-3 or TRBV12-4 and TRBJ2-7; D perhaps matches TRBD1 (6 bases). The V gene lost 5 bases and the J gene lost 4 bases, with 9 bases spanning the gap. This CDR3 region has 12 residues. The CDR3 spells CASSQDRYEQYF. CDR3 DNA: TGTGCCAGCAGTCAAGACAGGTACGAGCAGTACTTC.

This rearrangement joins TRBV7-2 to TRBJ1-2; D remains ambiguous. The CDR3 is made up of 14 amino acids. CDR1 and CDR2 (germline): SGHTA, FQGNSA. Between the trimmed V and J ends, which lost 2 bases and 4 bases, there was a span of 11 bases. The CDR3 DNA reads as TGTGCCAGCAGCTTACCTCGTGGTTCCTATGGCTACACCTTC. Translating it yields CASSLPRGSYGYTF.

This clonotype was recorded many times. The chain is built from TRBV7-9 and TRBJ1-4; 9 nucleotides line up with TRBD1. This CDR3 is 16 amino acids long. Germline CDR1 reads SEHNR; CDR2 reads FQNEAQ (reference sequence). V was pared by 1 base and J by 4 bases, with 4 bases of the junction left unmatched. The chain's CDR3 is CASSLGTGERNEKLFF. The CDR3 region has the DNA TGTGCCAGCAGCTTAGGGACAGGGGAACGTAATGAAAAACTGTTTTTT. Complete variable domain (other parts from reference TRBV7-9 and TRBJ1-4): DTGVSQNPRHKITKRGQNVTFRCDPISEHNRLYWYRQTLGQGPEFLTYFQNEAQLEKSRLLSDRFSAERPKGSFSTLEIQRTEQGDSAMYLCASSLGTGERNEKLFFGSGTQLSVL.

The chain recombines TRBV20-1 with TRBJ2-1; the D gene is possibly TRBD2 (5 bases). V shed 0 bases and J shed 7 bases, with 19 bases lying between them. The CDR3 is made up of 16 amino acids. The V gene's germline CDR1 is DFQATT and CDR2 SNEGSKA (reference sequence). CDR3 in DNA: TGCAGTGCTAGAGAGCCGGACTTAGCGTTGCTGAATGAGCAGTTCTTC. Translation: CSAREPDLALLNEQFF.

The chain has TRBV10-3 and TRBJ2-1; maybe TRBD2 (5 bases). Trimming removed 2 bases from V and 5 bases from J, with 13 bases in between. The CDR3 consists of 15 residues. Germline V lookup: CDR1 ENHRY, CDR2 SYGVKD. CDR3 residues: CAISERAERDNEQFF. The CDR3 nucleotides are TGTGCCATCAGTGAGAGAGCGGAGAGGGACAATGAGCAGTTCTTC.

This chain links TRBV7-8 with TRBJ1-1; D remains ambiguous. The length of the CDR3 is 12 residues. Germline loops: CDR1 SGHVS, CDR2 FQNEAQ. The V and J ends lost 5 bases and 7 bases respectively, with 11 bases between them. CDR3 region: CASSRGRDEAFF. The CDR3, as DNA: TGTGCCAGCAGCCGTGGGAGGGATGAAGCTTTCTTT.

This clonotype was picked up a small number of times. The J gene is TRBJ2-3, the V gene TRBV19; D gene ambiguous. The ends were cut back, 4 bases at V and 11 bases at J, with 22 bases in the middle. The CDR3 runs 15 residues. Germline values: CDR1 LNHDA, CDR2 SQIVND (reference sequence). The CDR3 is CASSRPGPSSIGQYF. In DNA, the CDR3 is TGTGCCAGTAGTAGGCCTGGACCGTCCTCGATCGGGCAGTATTTT.

This clonotype came up many times. The V gene is TRBV11-2, the J gene TRBJ2-4; no clear D. Deletions cut 5 bases from V and 3 bases from J, with 14 bases between. CDR3 size: 15 residues. Germline V gene lookup returns CDR1 SGHAT and CDR2 FQNNGV. The CDR3 protein is CASSPRVGLKNIQYF. CDR3 coding DNA: TGTGCCAGCAGCCCAAGGGTTGGGCTCAAAAACATTCAGTACTTC.

In this sample, this clonotype turned up a few times. As DNA, the CDR3 is TGCAGCGTTACCTATATTGACAGGGCCAAAAACATTCAGTACTTC. The encoded protein is CSVTYIDRAKNIQYF. This sequence joins TRBV29-1 and TRBJ2-4, with D maybe TRBD1 (6 bases). The V end was cut by 5 bases, the J end by 1 base, with 15 bases between. The CDR3 covers 15 residues. Germline V gene lookup returns CDR1 SQVTM and CDR2 ANQGSEA.

This clonotype showed up many times. The chain is built from TRBV12-3 or TRBV12-4 and TRBJ1-5; D is uncertain. CDR3 size: 13 residues. V was clipped by 7 bases and J by 5 bases, with 12 bases between them. This chain's CDR3 is CASNRNWDQPQHF. CDR3 sequence (DNA): TGTGCCAGCAATCGTAATTGGGATCAGCCCCAGCATTTT.

The chain joins TRBV3-1 to TRBJ1-6, with 9 positions matching TRBD1. The CDR3 covers 16 residues. Germline V gene lookup returns CDR1 LGHDT and CDR2 YNNKEL (reference sequence). V was pared by 0 bases and J by 9 bases, with 6 bases of the junction left unmatched. CDR3 DNA: TGTGCCAGCAGCCAAGAGGACAGGGGAGGAGGTTCACCCCTCCACTTT. This encodes CASSQEDRGGGSPLHF. Full variable domain (remainder filled in from reference TRBV3-1 and TRBJ1-6): DTAVSQTPKYLVTQMGNDKSIKCEQNLGHDTMYWYKQDSKKFLKIMFSYNNKELIINETVPNRFSPKSPDKAHLNLHINSLELGDSAVYFCASSQEDRGGGSPLHFGNGTRLTVT.

In its sample, this clonotype was seen many times. The chain is built from TRBV24-1 and TRBJ2-4; TRBD1 aligns across 7 bases. The CDR3 is 16 amino acids. With 3 bases clipped from V and 7 bases from J, the junction kept 11 bases outside the gene matches. The V gene's germline CDR1 is KGHDR and CDR2 SFDVKD. The CDR3 DNA sequence: TGTGCCACCAGTGATCCCCAACAGGGGCGGACGAACATTCAGTACTTC. Amino acid sequence: CATSDPQQGRTNIQYF.

This clonotype was recorded at least ten times. The chain employs TRBV29-1 and TRBJ1-5, with 9 bases matching TRBD1. The germline V gene has CDR1 SQVTM and CDR2 ANQGSEA. The CDR3 contains 12 residues. V shed 7 bases, J shed 7 bases, and the junction held 5 bases outside the gene matches. CDR3 DNA: TGCAGCGCACGACAGGGGGGACAGCCCCAGCATTTT. The encoded protein is CSARQGGQPQHF.

This clonotype was counted at least ten times. The chain couples TRBV29-1 to TRBJ2-1, with D maybe TRBD2 (5 bases). Trimming left V 3 bases short and J 4 bases short, with 13 bases between. CDR1 and CDR2 (germline): SQVTM, ANQGSEA. This CDR3 spans 14 amino acids. CDR3 amino acids: CSVEGGEGYNEQFF. The CDR3 coding sequence is TGCAGCGTTGAGGGCGGAGAGGGTTACAATGAGCAGTTCTTC.

This clonotype was counted between two and nine times. Being one base from a much bigger clone, this may be a read error. This chain connects TRBV15 to TRBJ1-3; D is unclear. The CDR3 totals 14 residues. CDR1 LNHNV and CDR2 YYDKDF come from the germline V gene (reference sequence). In DNA form, the CDR3 reads TGTGCCACCAGCGGAGAAATCATTGGAAACACCATATATTTT. Its protein product is CATSGEIIGNTIYF. Together with reference TRBV15 and TRBJ1-3, the CDR3 gives the full variable domain: DAMVIQNPRYQVTQFGKPVTLSCSQTLNHNVMYWYQQKSSQAPKLLFHYYDKDFNNEADTPDNFQSRRPNTSFCFLDIRSPGLGDTAMYLCATSGEIIGNTIYFGEGSWLTVV.

This clonotype was observed a few times. The chain links TRBV18 to TRBJ2-5; D unclear. The CDR3 is 14 residues long. Trimming shortened V by 3 bases and J by 4 bases, and 12 bases separated the two germline ends. CDR1 is KGHSH and CDR2 is LQKENI in the germline V gene. CDR3 in DNA: TGTGCCAGCTCACCTAGGACCTCATCAGAGACCCAGTACTTC. As protein: CASSPRTSSETQYF.

This clonotype occurred many times. V is TRBV29-1 and J is TRBJ2-7; D remains ambiguous. The germline V gene has CDR1 SQVTM and CDR2 ANQGSEA. CDR3 length equals 19 residues. V was trimmed by 0 bases and J by 3 bases, leaving 27 bases between them. In nucleotides, the CDR3 is TGCAGCGTTGAAGATATCAACGGTACTACCCCTCTACTCCTCTACGAGCAGTACGTC. This encodes CSVEDINGTTPLLLYEQYV.

The gene calls are TRBV19 and TRBJ2-1; a possible D gene is TRBD2 (6 bases). The ends were cut back, 8 bases at V and 6 bases at J, with 14 bases in the middle. The length of the CDR3 is 13 residues. Germline V CDR1 and CDR2: LNHDA, SQIVND (reference sequence). The CDR3 loop reads CASSTGLPNEQFF. DNA for the CDR3: TGTGCCAGTTCGACGGGACTCCCCAATGAGCAGTTCTTC.

This clonotype has more than one count but fewer than ten. The CDR3 loop is CSAGQGPVRGYTF. CDR3 nucleotide sequence: TGCAGTGCCGGCCAGGGCCCTGTTCGAGGCTACACCTTC. The chain links TRBV20-1 to TRBJ1-2; maybe TRBD1 (5 bases). CDR1 and CDR2 from the germline V gene are DFQATT and SNEGSKA (reference sequence). Trimming removed 6 bases at V and 8 bases at J, with 19 bases between. This CDR3 region has 13 residues.